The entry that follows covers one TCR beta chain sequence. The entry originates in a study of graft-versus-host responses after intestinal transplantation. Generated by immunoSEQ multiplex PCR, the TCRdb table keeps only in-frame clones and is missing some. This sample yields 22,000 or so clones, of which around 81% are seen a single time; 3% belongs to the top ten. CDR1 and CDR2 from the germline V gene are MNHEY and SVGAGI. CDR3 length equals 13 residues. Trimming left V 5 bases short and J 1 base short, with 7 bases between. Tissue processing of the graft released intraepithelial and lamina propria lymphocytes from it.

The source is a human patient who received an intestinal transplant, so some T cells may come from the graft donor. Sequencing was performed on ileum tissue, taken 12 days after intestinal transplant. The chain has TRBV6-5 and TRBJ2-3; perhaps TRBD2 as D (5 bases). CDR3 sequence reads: CASSPGGTDTQYF. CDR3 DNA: TGTGCCAGCAGTCCCGGGGGCACAGATACGCAGTATTTT.